The 9 T cell receptor beta chains below were found in one sample sequenced in a study of T cells after yellow fever vaccination. From the 5' RACE reads, TCRdb called clonotypes with MiXCR, one entry per CDR3 protein. The sample records a few hundred thousand distinct CDR3 sequences, about 4% being singletons. The sample consisted of PBMCs, taken 5 days after the yellow fever booster vaccination. The source of these receptors is a man aged 18 to 35 who received the YFV17D yellow fever vaccine.

The sample holds a few counts of this clonotype. V usage is TRBV5-6 and J usage is TRBJ2-5; D gene unclear. CDR1 SGHDT and CDR2 YYEEEE come from the germline V gene. Between the trimmed V and J ends, which lost 0 bases and 5 bases, there was a span of 11 bases. The CDR3 has 14 amino acids. CDR3 in amino acids: CASSLGRVTETQYF. CDR3 bases: TGTGCCAGCAGCTTGGGTAGGGTTACGGAGACCCAGTACTTC.

The CDR3 region has the DNA TGTGCCAGCAGCTCGGGATCTAAGGGCTACGAGCAGTACTTC. It yields the protein CASSSGSKGYEQYF. V is TRBV5-4 and J is TRBJ2-7, with D perhaps matching TRBD2 (5 bases). The CDR3 extends over 14 amino acids. The V gene's germline CDR1 is SGHNT and CDR2 YYREEE (reference sequence). The V and J ends lost 3 bases and 3 bases respectively, with 13 bases between them.

This clonotype was counted ten times or more. J is TRBJ1-5 and V is TRBV20-1, with 8 bases lining up with TRBD1. This CDR3 is built from 14 residues. Germline assignment: CDR1 DFQATT and CDR2 SNEGSKA (reference sequence). Trimming took 4 bases from V and 6 from J; bases not matched to a gene: 8. The CDR3 protein is CSAKVTGAAQPQHF. The CDR3 DNA follows: TGCAGTGCTAAGGTGACAGGGGCAGCTCAGCCCCAGCATTTT.

The V call is TRBV6-2 or TRBV6-3, the J call TRBJ2-7, with D uncertain. Germline V gene data show CDR1 as MNHEY and CDR2 as SVGEGT. Trimming took off 3 bases at V and 5 bases at J, with 23 bases between the two ends. The CDR3 runs to 17 residues. The CDR3 reads CASSYLGPYESWDEQYF. For the CDR3, the DNA is TGTGCCAGCAGTTATTTAGGACCCTATGAATCGTGGGACGAGCAGTACTTC.

V usage is TRBV7-2 and J usage is TRBJ2-4, with TRBD2 identical over 9 bases. CDR1 and CDR2 (germline): SGHTA, FQGNSA. CDR3 size: 16 residues. V was pared by 1 base and J by 6 bases, with 7 bases of the junction left unmatched. The CDR3 is CASSLDGGGVLNIQYF. In DNA form, the CDR3 reads TGTGCCAGCAGCTTAGATGGCGGGGGGGTCTTAAACATTCAGTACTTC.

The CDR3 is CAIGQAVYEQYF. CDR3 in DNA: TGTGCGATCGGACAGGCTGTTTACGAGCAGTACTTC. V and J are TRBV30 and TRBJ2-7, with 7 nucleotides matching TRBD1. This CDR3 has 12 amino acids. Germline CDR1 GTSNPN, CDR2 SVGIG (reference sequence).

This clonotype was detected ten times or more. This sequence joins TRBV5-1 and TRBJ2-1; 12 bases align to TRBD2. The CDR3 has 20 residues. In germline, CDR1 is SGHRS, CDR2 YFSETQ. The ends lost 4 bases at V and 2 bases at J; junction bases unmatched: 16. The CDR3 loop reads CASSPRQGMPSGGAYNEQFF. Here the CDR3 DNA reads TGCGCCAGCAGCCCCCGACAGGGGATGCCTAGCGGGGGGGCCTACAATGAGCAGTTCTTC.

This chain joins TRBV7-9 and TRBJ1-6, with D uncertain. The CDR3 spans 14 residues. V was cut by 4 bases and J by 5 bases, with 9 bases left in between. Germline V gives CDR1 SEHNR, CDR2 FQNEAQ (reference sequence). CDR3 nucleotide sequence: TGTGCCAGCAGCTGGCTCGGAAATAATTCACCCCTCCACTTT. Protein sequence: CASSWLGNNSPLHF.

This clonotype was observed at least ten times. The V gene is TRBV5-6, the J gene TRBJ2-7, with 9 bases fitting TRBD2. The junction had 4 bases not matched to a gene; V was cut back by 5 bases and J by 1 base. Germline CDR1 is SGHDT and CDR2 is YYEEEE. This CDR3 contains 14 residues. CDR3 DNA sequence: TGTGCCAGCAGGGTAGCGGGGGAATCCTACGAGCAGTACGTC. The encoded protein is CASRVAGESYEQYV.